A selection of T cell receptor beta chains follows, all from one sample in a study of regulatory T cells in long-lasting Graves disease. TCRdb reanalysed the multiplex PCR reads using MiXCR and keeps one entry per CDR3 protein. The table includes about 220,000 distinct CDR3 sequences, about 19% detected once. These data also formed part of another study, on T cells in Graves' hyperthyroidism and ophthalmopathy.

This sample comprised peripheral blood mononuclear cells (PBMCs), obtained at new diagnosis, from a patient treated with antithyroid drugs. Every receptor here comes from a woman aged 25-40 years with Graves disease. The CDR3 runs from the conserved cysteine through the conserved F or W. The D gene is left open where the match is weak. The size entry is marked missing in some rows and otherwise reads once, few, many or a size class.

TGTGCCAGCAAGAGGGGGAAAGCTTTCTTT CASKRGKAFF - TRBV28 many TRBJ1-1
TGCGCCAGCAGCTTGGGACAGGGGTCGAGGGAGCAGTACTTC CASSLGQGSREQYF TRBD1 TRBV5-1 - TRBJ2-7
TGTGCCAGCAGTTCTATACAGGGGGTTCCTTCTGGAAACACCATATATTTT CASSSIQGVPSGNTIYF TRBD1 TRBV6-5 many TRBJ1-3
TGTGCCAGCAGTGCTGAATTGGGGGTCTATGGCTACACCTTC CASSAELGVYGYTF - TRBV6-1 many TRBJ1-2
TGTGCCAGCAGCCAAGTAGGAGGGGCGGGCTCCTACGAGCAGTACTTC CASSQVGGAGSYEQYF - TRBV3-1 many TRBJ2-7
TGTGCCAGCAGCCCGCTAAGGACCCAAGAGACCCAGTACTTC CASSPLRTQETQYF - TRBV11-2 many TRBJ2-5
TGTGCCAGCAGTTTATGGAGCACTGAGGGCACTGAAGCTTTCTTT CASSLWSTEGTEAFF - TRBV28 many TRBJ1-1
TGCAGTGCTAGTCTAGGGACAGGGGGGCTCGAGCAGTACTTC CSASLGTGGLEQYF TRBD1 TRBV20-1 once TRBJ2-7
TGTGCCAGTAGTATAGAAGGTAGCGGAGGTACCTACAATGAGCAGTTCTTC CASSIEGSGGTYNEQFF - TRBV19 - TRBJ2-1
TGTGCCAGCAGCTTGGTAGTCGGGGCCTACGAGCAGTACTTC CASSLVVGAYEQYF - TRBV11-2 - TRBJ2-7
TGTGCCAGCTCACCAACTCCTAGCTCCTACAATGAGCAGTTCTTC CASSPTPSSYNEQFF - TRBV18 many TRBJ2-1
TGTGCCAGCACCCCAGGACTAGCGGGAGTTCATGAGCAGTTCTTC CASTPGLAGVHEQFF TRBD2 TRBV27 many TRBJ2-1
TGTGCCAGCAGCCCGACCGAACAGCTTTCTAATTCACCCCTCCACTTT CASSPTEQLSNSPLHF - TRBV11-3 few TRBJ1-6
TGTGCCAGCAGTTACTATGCGGAAGAGACCCAGTACTTC CASSYYAEETQYF - TRBV6-2/TRBV6-3 - TRBJ2-5
TGTGCCAGCAGTTTAACCGGGACAGGCTACGAGCAGTACTTC CASSLTGTGYEQYF TRBD1 TRBV27 many TRBJ2-7
TGTGCCAGTGGGTACTCGAACACTGAAGCTCTCTTT CASGYSNTEALF - TRBV28 - TRBJ1-1
TGTGCCAGCGCCCAGGGTTCCTCCTACGAGCAGTACTTC CASAQGSSYEQYF - TRBV25-1 many TRBJ2-7
TGTGCCAGCAGTGAGGAATGGGAAGCTTTCTTT CASSEEWEAFF - TRBV28 many TRBJ1-1
TGTGCCAGTAGTATCACAGGGTGGAATGAGCAGTTCTTC CASSITGWNEQFF - TRBV19 many TRBJ2-1
TGTGCCAGCAGTTTAGCGGTTGAGCAGTTCTTC CASSLAVEQFF - TRBV12-3/TRBV12-4 many TRBJ2-1